These 11 T cell receptor beta chains originate from one sample sequenced in a study of shared clonotypes between healthy human individuals (dated by TCRdb to 2020 to 2022). Library method: the immunoSEQ multiplex PCR assay. TCRdb took over this immuneACCESS table, retaining in-frame rearrangements with V and J assigned. Such tables are incomplete; in checked studies, under half of the missing clones stem from an unresolved V gene, and the remainder is unexplained. This sample is represented by about 610,000 clones; 96% of them were singletons. 0.095% to 0.13% of the sample is held by the ten biggest clonotypes. CD8 naive samples were CD45RO-negative cells positively selected for CCR7, giving a CD45RA+CCR7+ population that excluded TemRA cells. The sample consisted of naive CD8+ T cells sorted from blood. Reading the label with the study, this specimen's cell subset or site is: CD45RA+CCR7+. The source of these receptors is a woman aged 25 to 39 in good health.

The chain employs TRBV27 and TRBJ2-1; D might be TRBD2 (5 bases). The ends were cut back, 7 bases at V and 0 bases at J, with 16 bases in the middle. The CDR3 spans 16 residues. From germline, CDR1 is MNHEY and CDR2 SMNVEV (reference sequence). CDR3 bases: TGTGCCAGCACATCCAGGACTTCCTCCTCCTACAATGAGCAGTTCTTC. This translates into CASTSRTSSSYNEQFF.

The chain combines TRBV19 with TRBJ2-3; D is undetermined. This CDR3 contains 16 residues. Trimming took 0 bases from V and 0 from J, leaving 10 bases between them. Germline assignment: CDR1 LNHDA and CDR2 SQIVND (reference sequence). Here the CDR3 reads CASSIDWGGSTDTQYF. CDR3 sequence (DNA): TGTGCCAGTAGTATAGATTGGGGTGGGAGCACAGATACGCAGTATTTT.

J is TRBJ2-5 and V is TRBV5-1; D unclear. From germline, CDR1 is SGHRS and CDR2 YFSETQ. The V gene lost 0 bases and the J gene lost 3 bases, with 9 bases spanning the gap. The CDR3 is 14 amino acids. CDR3 in amino acids: CASSLEPGEETQYF. The CDR3 coding sequence is TGCGCCAGCAGCTTGGAGCCAGGCGAAGAGACCCAGTACTTC.

This chain uses TRBV7-6 with TRBJ1-2; D call uncertain. Per germline, CDR1 SGHVS and CDR2 FNYEAQ. V lost 1 base, J lost 6 bases, and 12 bases lay in between. This CDR3 comprises 14 residues. CDR3 in DNA: TGTGCCAGCAGCTTAGGTGTCGGAGGGCATGGCTACACCTTC. Translated, it gives CASSLGVGGHGYTF.

In its sample, this clone was seen once. V gene TRBV19 combines with J gene TRBJ2-1; D unclear. The germline V gene encodes CDR1 LNHDA and CDR2 SQIVND (reference sequence). The length of the CDR3 is 17 residues. V was cut by 1 base and J by 0 bases, with 13 bases left in between. CDR3 bases: TGTGCCAGTAGTATAGCCCCTCGTATCAGCTCCTACAATGAGCAGTTCTTC. This gives the protein CASSIAPRISSYNEQFF.

This clone was seen just once. The CDR3 sequence is CASSDRGQGEAFF. The DNA of the CDR3 is TGTGCCAGCAGTGACAGGGGCCAAGGAGAAGCTTTCTTT. This sequence joins TRBV6-1 and TRBJ1-1; maybe TRBD1 (6 bases). Germline V gene sequence: CDR1 MNHNS, CDR2 SASEGT. CDR3 size: 13 residues. V was clipped by 3 bases and J by 8 bases, with 13 bases between them.

The chain uses TRBV7-8 and TRBJ2-7; D could derive from TRBD1 or TRBD2 (6 bases each). This CDR3 has 14 amino acids. Germline CDR1 reads SGHVS; CDR2 reads FQNEAQ. Trimming left V 5 bases short and J 1 base short, with 12 bases between. The CDR3 region is CASSVGGLSYEQYF. The CDR3, as DNA: TGTGCCAGCAGCGTCGGGGGCCTTTCCTACGAGCAGTACTTC.

The rearrangement joins TRBV28 to TRBJ2-7; D possibly corresponds to TRBD1 (6 bases). Germline V lookup: CDR1 MDHEN, CDR2 SYDVKM. With 3 bases removed from V and 1 base from J, the gap between germline ends came to 16 bases. The CDR3 is made up of 16 amino acids. CDR3 residues: CASSFPRTVRSYEQYF. DNA of the CDR3: TGTGCCAGCAGTTTTCCCCGGACAGTTAGGTCCTACGAGCAGTACTTC. The entire variable domain, with the rest obtained from reference TRBV28 and TRBJ2-7, is as follows: DVKVTQSSRYLVKRTGEKVFLECVQDMDHENMFWYRQDPGLGLRLIYFSYDVKMKEKGDIPEGYSVSREKKERFSLILESASTNQTSMYLCASSFPRTVRSYEQYFGPGTRLTVT.

In the case of this clone: The same CDR3 is also encoded by other DNA sequences in this sample. This chain uses TRBV5-6 with TRBJ2-1; D unresolved. The V end was cut by 2 bases, the J end by 1 base, with 7 bases between. Germline CDR1 and CDR2: SGHDT and YYEEEE. The CDR3 length is 14 residues. CDR3 in DNA: TGTGCCAGCAGCTTTGGTAGTTCCTACAATGAGCAGTTCTTC. It encodes CASSFGSSYNEQFF.

The chain employs TRBV6-5 and TRBJ2-3, with D hard to call. Trimming stripped 4 bases from V and 6 bases from J, with 14 bases between. The CDR3 totals 14 residues. CDR1 is MNHEY and CDR2 is SVGAGI in the germline V gene. The CDR3 region is CASSSSTVGDTQYF. As DNA, the CDR3 is TGTGCCAGCAGTTCCTCGACGGTGGGGGATACGCAGTATTTT.

This chain links TRBV19 with TRBJ2-2; TRBD2 is a possible D gene (5 bases). Trimming removed 6 bases at V and 5 bases at J, with 7 bases between. Germline V gives CDR1 LNHDA, CDR2 SQIVND (reference sequence). The CDR3 consists of 12 residues. DNA for the CDR3: TGTGCCAGTAGCGGGGAAACCGGGGAGCTGTTTTTT. This sequence encodes CASSGETGELFF. The variable domain in full, completed from reference TRBV19 and TRBJ2-2, reads DGGITQSPKYLFRKEGQNVTLSCEQNLNHDAMYWYRQDPGQGLRLIYYSQIVNDFQKGDIAEGYSVSREKKESFPLTVTSAQKNPTAFYLCASSGETGELFFGEGSRLTVL.